This entry lists 26 T cell receptor beta chains sequenced from one sample in a study of shared clonotypes between healthy human individuals. Sequencing used immunoSEQ multiplex PCR; TCRdb keeps in-frame clones, though not all of them. The table shows some 1,400,000 clones, with 95% to 97% occurring only once. What was sequenced was naive CD4+ T cells sorted from blood. Subset specified: CD45RA+ positively selected. These TCRs come from a man between 25 and 39 years old in good health.

The chain uses TRBV27 and TRBJ2-3, with a weak D call TRBD1 (6 bases). V lost 0 bases and J lost 4, with 8 bases in between. This CDR3 spans 14 amino acids. Germline V gene sequence: CDR1 MNHEY, CDR2 SMNVEV (reference sequence). In DNA form, the CDR3 reads TGTGCCAGCAGTTTATCGAACAGGGCAGATACGCAGTATTTT. This encodes CASSLSNRADTQYF.

The chain combines TRBV18 with TRBJ2-5, with TRBD1 identical over 8 bases. There are 15 residues in the CDR3. Unmatched junction bases numbered 6, after V lost 2 bases and J lost 4 bases. The germline gives CDR1 KGHSH, CDR2 LQKENI. CDR3 nucleotides: TGTGCCAGCTCACCAATTCCAGGACAGGGAGAGACCCAGTACTTC. This codes for CASSPIPGQGETQYF.

The chain is built from TRBV28 and TRBJ1-2, with TRBD1 identical over 7 bases. Germline CDR1 is MDHEN and CDR2 is SYDVKM. V was clipped by 3 bases and J by 4 bases; unmatched bases: 5. The CDR3 extends over 14 amino acids. CDR3 loop: CASSLGQRSYGYTF. CDR3 DNA: TGTGCCAGCAGTTTGGGACAGCGATCCTATGGCTACACCTTC.

The chain recombines TRBV19 with TRBJ2-1; TRBD2 aligns across 11 bases. CDR1 is LNHDA and CDR2 is SQIVND in the germline V gene (reference sequence). The CDR3 length is 16 residues. Unmatched junction bases numbered 12, after V lost 5 bases and J lost 9 bases. The CDR3 region has the DNA TGTGCCAGTAGTTTCACTAGCGGGAGCCCAGCAGGTGAGCAGTTCTTC. Its translation: CASSFTSGSPAGEQFF. The variable domain in full, with the rest retrieved from reference TRBV19 and TRBJ2-1, is DGGITQSPKYLFRKEGQNVTLSCEQNLNHDAMYWYRQDPGQGLRLIYYSQIVNDFQKGDIAEGYSVSREKKESFPLTVTSAQKNPTAFYLCASSFTSGSPAGEQFFGPGTRLTVL.

This chain joins TRBV30 and TRBJ2-7; D is perhaps TRBD2 (5 bases). Trimming left V 3 bases short and J 2 bases short, with 23 bases between. The germline V gene has CDR1 GTSNPN and CDR2 SVGIG (reference sequence). This CDR3 is 17 amino acids long. This CDR3 reads CAWRSEGAAKQPYEQYF. The CDR3, as DNA: TGTGCCTGGAGAAGCGAGGGCGCCGCCAAACAACCCTACGAGCAGTACTTC.

The chain uses TRBV7-9 and TRBJ2-7; 8 bases fit TRBD2. CDR3 length: 14 amino acids. The junction had 3 bases not matched to a gene; V was cut back by 5 bases and J by 0 bases. Germline V gene lookup returns CDR1 SEHNR and CDR2 FQNEAQ (reference sequence). CDR3 loop: CASSLGLASYEQYF. DNA of the CDR3: TGTGCCAGCAGCCTAGGACTAGCCTCCTACGAGCAGTACTTC.

V gene TRBV6-5 combines with J gene TRBJ1-5, with D possibly being TRBD1 (5 bases). Per the germline V gene, CDR1 is MNHEY and CDR2 is SVGAGI. Trimming left V 6 bases short and J 2 bases short, with 14 bases between. CDR3 size: 15 residues. CDR3 nucleotides: TGTGCCAGCAGAGGTGGCAGGGTGGGCAATCAGCCCCAGCATTTT. Its protein is CASRGGRVGNQPQHF.

The chain joins TRBV5-1 to TRBJ2-5, with 10 bases that match TRBD2. Germline V CDR1 and CDR2: SGHRS, YFSETQ. The CDR3 sequence is 16 residues long. V lost 4 bases to trimming and J lost 4 bases; unmatched junction nucleotides: 10. CDR3 sequence reads: CASSPASGRVRETQYF. The CDR3 DNA reads as TGCGCCAGCAGCCCTGCTAGCGGGAGAGTGAGAGAGACCCAGTACTTC.

This clone was seen just once. The same CDR3 also results from other DNA sequences found in this sample. This chain joins TRBV5-4 and TRBJ2-7, with D perhaps TRBD2 (6 bases). From germline, CDR1 is SGHNT and CDR2 YYREEE (reference sequence). This CDR3 has 13 amino acids. Trimming removed 0 bases from V and 3 bases from J, with 7 bases in between. The CDR3 DNA sequence: TGTGCCAGCAGCTTGGGGGGAGGCTACGAGCAGTACTTC. Its translation is CASSLGGGYEQYF.

V gene TRBV5-1 combines with J gene TRBJ2-1; maybe TRBD1 (5 bases). The CDR3 loop spans 14 amino acids. Per germline, CDR1 SGHRS and CDR2 YFSETQ. V lost 2 bases and J 1 base, leaving 7 bases between the germline ends. The CDR3 nucleotides are TGCGCCAGCAGCTTACAGGAATCCTACAATGAGCAGTTCTTC. This codes for CASSLQESYNEQFF.

In regard to this clone: Other DNA variants within this sample encode the same CDR3. The chain is built from TRBV28 and TRBJ2-7; TRBD2 is a possible D gene (6 bases). This CDR3 contains 13 residues. V lost 4 bases and J 2 bases, leaving 9 bases between the germline ends. Germline V gene sequence: CDR1 MDHEN, CDR2 SYDVKM. CDR3 residues: CASSSGGTYEQYF. CDR3 nucleotides: TGTGCCAGCAGTTCTGGAGGGACCTACGAGCAGTACTTC. The variable domain in full, with the rest retrieved from reference TRBV28 and TRBJ2-7, is DVKVTQSSRYLVKRTGEKVFLECVQDMDHENMFWYRQDPGLGLRLIYFSYDVKMKEKGDIPEGYSVSREKKERFSLILESASTNQTSMYLCASSSGGTYEQYFGPGTRLTVT.

V is TRBV15 and J is TRBJ2-7, with D tentatively TRBD2 (5 bases). The length of the CDR3 is 15 residues. The germline CDR1 and CDR2 sequences are LNHNV and YYDKDF (reference sequence). Between the trimmed V and J ends, which lost 1 base and 0 bases, there was a span of 10 bases. The CDR3 DNA follows: TGTGCCACCAGCAGAGGGGGAGTGGGCTCCTACGAGCAGTACTTC. Its translation: CATSRGGVGSYEQYF.

The CDR3 sequence: CASSTTAGGTYNEQFF. The CDR3 region has the DNA TGTGCCAGCAGCACCACAGCGGGAGGGACCTACAATGAGCAGTTCTTC. The chain links TRBV11-2 to TRBJ2-1; 10 bases are a match to TRBD2. V lost 5 bases and J lost 2; bases outside the gene matches: 6. The CDR3 totals 16 residues. Germline-derived CDR1 and CDR2 are SGHAT and FQNNGV.

The chain has TRBV27 and TRBJ2-2, with TRBD2 identical over 7 bases. Germline values: CDR1 MNHEY, CDR2 SMNVEV (reference sequence). The CDR3 is 16 amino acids. V lost 1 base to trimming and J lost 1 base; unmatched junction nucleotides: 3. The CDR3, as DNA: TGTGCCAGCAGTTTATGGGCTAGCGGGAACACCGGGGAGCTGTTTTTT. It yields the protein CASSLWASGNTGELFF.

The rearrangement uses TRBV7-2 and TRBJ2-7; TRBD2 agrees at 7 bases. From germline, CDR1 is SGHTA and CDR2 FQGNSA. CDR3 length equals 13 residues. The V and J ends lost 11 bases and 4 bases, in that order; junction bases with no gene match: 11. Here the CDR3 reads CAGGNGRRYEQYF. As DNA, the CDR3 is TGTGCCGGGGGGAACGGGAGGAGGTACGAGCAGTACTTC. The variable domain in full, completed from reference TRBV7-2 and TRBJ2-7, reads GAGVSQSPSNKVTEKGKDVELRCDPISGHTALYWYRQSLGQGLEFLIYFQGNSAPDKSGLPSDRFSAERTGGSVSTLTIQRTQQEDSAVYLCAGGNGRRYEQYFGPGTRLTVT.

This sequence joins TRBV6-4 and TRBJ2-1, with no clear D. This CDR3 has 11 amino acids. CDR1 and CDR2 (germline): MRHNA, SNTAGT. V was shortened by 10 bases and J by 10 bases, with 14 bases between the two germline ends. The CDR3 DNA reads as TGTGCCACCTCCGATGCATTCGAGCAGTTCTTC. It encodes CATSDAFEQFF.

The chain employs TRBV7-9 and TRBJ2-3; TRBD2 might be the D (6 bases). Germline V gene sequence: CDR1 SEHNR, CDR2 FQNEAQ (reference sequence). Trimming shortened V by 5 bases and J by 4 bases, and 13 bases separated the two germline ends. The CDR3 runs 14 residues. The CDR3 loop reads CASSIGTLADTQYF. Written as DNA, the CDR3 is TGTGCCAGCAGCATAGGGACTCTCGCAGATACGCAGTATTTT.

The chain joins TRBV15 to TRBJ1-5; 11 nucleotides agree with TRBD1. The ends lost 2 bases at V and 5 bases at J; junction bases unmatched: 8. The CDR3 has 17 residues. CDR1 is LNHNV, CDR2 YYDKDF, per germline (reference sequence). Written as DNA, the CDR3 is TGTGCCACCAGCAGATTTCCGGGACAGGGGGGCTATCAGCCCCAGCATTTT. Its protein is CATSRFPGQGGYQPQHF.

The J gene is TRBJ2-2, the V gene TRBV9; 9 positions match TRBD2. The CDR3 covers 16 residues. The V gene's germline CDR1 is SGDLS and CDR2 YYNGEE. V lost 3 bases and J lost 6; bases outside the gene matches: 9. DNA for the CDR3: TGTGCCAGCAGCGCGGTAGCGGGAGCCCCCCCCGGGGAGCTGTTTTTT. It yields the protein CASSAVAGAPPGELFF.

The sample holds one count of this clone. This chain links TRBV10-2 with TRBJ2-7; 9 nucleotides align to TRBD1. The CDR3 has 16 amino acids. Looked up from germline, CDR1 is WSHSY and CDR2 is SAAADI. The V segment lost 4 bases and the J segment 6 bases; nucleotides outside the gene matches: 13. The CDR3 bases are TGCGCCAGCAGTGTCCCATCCGGGACAGGGAGAGGCGAGCAGTACTTC. Amino acids: CASSVPSGTGRGEQYF.

About this clone itself: Other nucleotide sequences in the sample specify the same CDR3. V and J are TRBV6-1 and TRBJ1-3; possibly TRBD1 for D (5 bases). The V and J ends lost 4 bases and 0 bases respectively, with 10 bases between them. Germline V gene sequence: CDR1 MNHNS, CDR2 SASEGT. The CDR3 is 15 amino acids. CDR3 amino acids: CASSALTVSGNTIYF. Here the CDR3 DNA reads TGTGCCAGCAGTGCCCTGACAGTCTCTGGAAACACCATATATTTT.

This chain uses TRBV28 with TRBJ1-1, with D unclear. This CDR3 spans 12 amino acids. Germline-derived CDR1 and CDR2 are MDHEN and SYDVKM. Trimming took off 2 bases at V and 12 bases at J, with 13 bases between the two ends. CDR3 sequence: CASSLKGYETFF. The CDR3 coding sequence is TGTGCCAGCAGTTTAAAGGGATACGAGACTTTCTTT.

The chain couples TRBV10-2 to TRBJ2-2, with TRBD2 matching over 8 bases. Germline-derived CDR1 and CDR2 are WSHSY and SAAADI. Trimming took 0 bases from V and 0 from J; bases not matched to a gene: 12. This CDR3 has 20 residues. CDR3 bases: TGCGCCAGCAGTGAGTCGAGGAGGGGAGTAGCGGGGCCGAACACCGGGGAGCTGTTTTTT. The encoded protein is CASSESRRGVAGPNTGELFF.

The chain is built from TRBV9 and TRBJ2-3; TRBD2 aligns across 11 bases. This CDR3 is built from 16 residues. Per germline, CDR1 SGDLS and CDR2 YYNGEE. The trim removed 6 bases at V and 7 bases at J, leaving 13 bases unmatched. The CDR3 sequence: CASTESLAGGGNTQYF. In DNA form, the CDR3 reads TGTGCCAGCACGGAATCTCTAGCGGGAGGAGGAAATACGCAGTATTTT.

This chain links TRBV30 with TRBJ2-1; weak D call: TRBD1 (6 bases). V lost 6 bases to trimming and J lost 4 bases, with 13 bases between them. Germline V lookup: CDR1 GTSNPN, CDR2 SVGIG (reference sequence). The CDR3 length is 13 residues. CDR3 in amino acids: CACTRGIYNEQFF. CDR3 bases: TGTGCCTGTACGAGGGGGATATACAATGAGCAGTTCTTC.

V gene TRBV5-1 combines with J gene TRBJ2-5; the match to TRBD1 covers 11 bases. The germline gives CDR1 SGHRS, CDR2 YFSETQ. The CDR3 extends over 14 amino acids. Trimming at V came to 4 bases and at J to 7 bases, leaving 6 bases not matched to a gene. DNA for the CDR3: TGCGCCAGCAGCGTGGGGACAGGGGGAGGGACCCAGTACTTC. Its protein is CASSVGTGGGTQYF. The full variable domain, with the rest looked up from reference TRBV5-1 and TRBJ2-5, is KAGVTQTPRYLIKTRGQQVTLSCSPISGHRSVSWYQQTPGQGLQFLFEYFSETQRNKGNFPGRFSGRQFSNSRSEMNVSTLELGDSALYLCASSVGTGGGTQYFGPGTRLLVL.